What follows describes a single T cell receptor beta chain. The source of the sample is a study of blood T cell repertoires in COVID-19. Study background: Italy, Spain and the United States were the sources of the convalescent and acute COVID-19 samples. From T cells, B-cell-depleted T cells, or PBMCs came the material, which was cDNA or gDNA.

How the authors handled the data: The assay estimated nucleated cells by amplifying reference gene primers. The assay was immunoSEQ multiplex PCR, and TCRdb's table has in-frame clones only and misses some. Clone size and V and J calls were adopted from that table, with D and trimming inferred from the DNA. The sample carries 51,000 or so clones, roughly 86% recorded once. The germline V gene has CDR1 DFQATT and CDR2 SNEGSKA (reference sequence). V lost 5 bases and J 3 bases, leaving 5 bases between the germline ends. The CDR3 has 11 amino acids. V gene TRBV20-1 combines with J gene TRBJ2-1; D is uncertain. The specimen sequenced was peripheral blood. The TCR originated in a man aged 80 or over with active or convalescent COVID-19. In DNA, the CDR3 is TGCAGTGCTCATAGCTACAATGAGCAGTTCTTC. This sequence encodes CSAHSYNEQFF.